This T cell receptor beta chain was retrieved from a study of a mutant IDH1 vaccine in newly diagnosed glioma. In regard to this clone: Its antigen remains unknown.

The J segment lost 6 bases and the V segment lost 4 bases, leaving 7 bases of the junction unmatched. Germline-derived CDR1 and CDR2 are SGHRS and YFSETQ. CDR3 length: 15 amino acids. As for time point: week 5, during vaccination. Alongside topical imiquimod, each dose of vaccine comprised 300 ug of mutant IDH1 20-mer peptide. TCRdb's copy holds only in-frame clones and misses some; the assay was immunoSEQ multiplex PCR. This sample has about 36,000 clones, with 80% to 90% found just once. The chain joins TRBV5-1 to TRBJ2-4, with 10 nucleotides matching TRBD1. This specimen was PBMCs, taken from a glioma patient whose treatment included an IDH1 peptide vaccine. The receptor's source is a man in his fifties with glioma. DNA for the CDR3: TGCGCCAGCAGCGGAACCGGGACAGGGGTAAACATTCAGTACTTC. Translating it yields CASSGTGTGVNIQYF.